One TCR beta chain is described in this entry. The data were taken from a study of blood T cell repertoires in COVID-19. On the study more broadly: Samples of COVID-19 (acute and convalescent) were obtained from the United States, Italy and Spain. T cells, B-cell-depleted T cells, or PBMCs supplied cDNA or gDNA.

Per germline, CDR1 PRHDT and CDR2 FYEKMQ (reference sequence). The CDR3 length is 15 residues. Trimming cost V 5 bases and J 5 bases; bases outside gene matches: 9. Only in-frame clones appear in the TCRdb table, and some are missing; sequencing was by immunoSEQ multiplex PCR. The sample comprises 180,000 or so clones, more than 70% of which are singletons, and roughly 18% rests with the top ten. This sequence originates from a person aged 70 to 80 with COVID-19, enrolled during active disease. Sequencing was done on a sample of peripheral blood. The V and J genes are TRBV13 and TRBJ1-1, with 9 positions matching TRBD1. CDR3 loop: CASSLGDREDTEAFF. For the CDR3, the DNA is TGTGCCAGCAGCCTGGGGGACAGGGAGGATACTGAAGCTTTCTTT.